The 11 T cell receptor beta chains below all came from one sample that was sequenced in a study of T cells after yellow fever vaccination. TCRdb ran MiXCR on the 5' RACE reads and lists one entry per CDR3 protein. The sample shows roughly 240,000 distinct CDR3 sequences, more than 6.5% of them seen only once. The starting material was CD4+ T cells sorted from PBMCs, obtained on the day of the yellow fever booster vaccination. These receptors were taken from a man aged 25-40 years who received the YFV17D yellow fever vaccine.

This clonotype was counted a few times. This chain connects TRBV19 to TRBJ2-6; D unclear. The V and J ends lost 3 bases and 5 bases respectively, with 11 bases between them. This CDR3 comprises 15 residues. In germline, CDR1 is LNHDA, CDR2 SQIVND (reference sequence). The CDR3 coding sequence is TGTGCCAGTAGTATGTTAAGCCAAAGGGCCAACGTCCTGACTTTC. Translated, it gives CASSMLSQRANVLTF.

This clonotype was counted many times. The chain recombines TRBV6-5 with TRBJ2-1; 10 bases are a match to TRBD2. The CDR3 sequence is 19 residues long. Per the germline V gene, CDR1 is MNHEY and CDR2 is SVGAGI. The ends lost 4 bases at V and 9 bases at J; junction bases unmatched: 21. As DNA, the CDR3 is TGTGCCAGCAGTTCTGCACCTCCGATAGCGGGAGGCCCCGGAACTGAGCAGTTCTTC. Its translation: CASSSAPPIAGGPGTEQFF.

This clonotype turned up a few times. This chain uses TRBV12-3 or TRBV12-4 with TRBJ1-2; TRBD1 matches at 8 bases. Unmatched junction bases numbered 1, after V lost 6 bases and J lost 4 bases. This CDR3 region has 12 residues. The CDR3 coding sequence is TGTGCCAGCAGCGGGACAGGCTATGGCTACACCTTC. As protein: CASSGTGYGYTF.

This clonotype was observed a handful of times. The CDR3: CSARGLAGGGETQYF. In nucleotides, the CDR3 is TGCAGTGCTAGGGGACTAGCGGGAGGTGGGGAGACCCAGTACTTC. The V and J genes are TRBV20-1 and TRBJ2-5; 15 nucleotides line up with TRBD2. The trim removed 3 bases at V and 5 bases at J, leaving 4 bases unmatched. Germline loops: CDR1 DFQATT, CDR2 SNEGSKA (reference sequence). The CDR3 is 15 amino acids.

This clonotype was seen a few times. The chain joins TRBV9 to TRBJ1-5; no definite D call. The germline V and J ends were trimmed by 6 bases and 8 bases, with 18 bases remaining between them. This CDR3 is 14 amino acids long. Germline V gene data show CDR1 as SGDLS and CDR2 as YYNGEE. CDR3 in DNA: TGTGCCAGCACCCCCGGCGCTAGCGGCGAGCCCCAGCATTTT. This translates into CASTPGASGEPQHF.

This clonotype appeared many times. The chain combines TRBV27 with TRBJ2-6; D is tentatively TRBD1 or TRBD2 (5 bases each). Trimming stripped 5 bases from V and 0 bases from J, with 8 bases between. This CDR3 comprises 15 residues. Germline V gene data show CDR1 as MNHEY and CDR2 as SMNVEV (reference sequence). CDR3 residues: CASSTRGSGANVLTF. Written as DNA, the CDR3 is TGTGCCAGCAGTACTAGGGGCTCTGGGGCCAACGTCCTGACTTTC.

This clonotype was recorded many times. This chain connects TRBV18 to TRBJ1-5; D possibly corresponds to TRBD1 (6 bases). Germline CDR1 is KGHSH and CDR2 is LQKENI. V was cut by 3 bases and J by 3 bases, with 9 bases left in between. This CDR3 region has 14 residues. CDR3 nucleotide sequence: TGTGCCAGCTCACCTGACAGGAACAATCAGCCCCAGCATTTT. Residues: CASSPDRNNQPQHF.

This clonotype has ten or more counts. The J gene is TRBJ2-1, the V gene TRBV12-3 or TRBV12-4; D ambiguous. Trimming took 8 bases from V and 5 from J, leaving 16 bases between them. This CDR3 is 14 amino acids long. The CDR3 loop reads CASLYSWANNEQFF. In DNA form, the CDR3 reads TGTGCCAGCTTATATTCGTGGGCGAACAATGAGCAGTTCTTC.

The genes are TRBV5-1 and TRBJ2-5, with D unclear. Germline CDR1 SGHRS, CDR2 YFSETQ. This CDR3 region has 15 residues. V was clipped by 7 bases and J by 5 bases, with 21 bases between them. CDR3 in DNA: TGCGCCAGCGTACCCAGAGACCCCCGTGTGGAGACCCAGTACTTC. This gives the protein CASVPRDPRVETQYF.

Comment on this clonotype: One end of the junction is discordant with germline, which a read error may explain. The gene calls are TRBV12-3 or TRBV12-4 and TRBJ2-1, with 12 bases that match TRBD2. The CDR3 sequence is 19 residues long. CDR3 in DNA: TGTGCCTGCAGTTTCCCTAGCGGGAGGGCCTTGGGGTCCTACAATGAGCAGTTCTTC. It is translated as CACSFPSGRALGSYNEQFF.

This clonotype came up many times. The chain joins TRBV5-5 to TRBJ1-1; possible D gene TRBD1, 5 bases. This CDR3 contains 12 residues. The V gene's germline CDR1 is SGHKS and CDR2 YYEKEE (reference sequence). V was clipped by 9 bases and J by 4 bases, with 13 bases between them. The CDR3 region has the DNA TGTGCCACCCAGGGCAGGGCCACTGAAGCTTTCTTT. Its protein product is CATQGRATEAFF.